One sample yielded the 6 T cell receptor beta chains listed below, sequenced in a study of radiotherapy plus CTLA-4 blockade in lung cancer. Using immunoSEQ multiplex PCR, the repertoire was profiled, and TCRdb retains in-frame clones only, with some absent. The sample shows 100,000 or so clones, around 84% of them seen only once. Material: peripheral blood, obtained from a patient treated with radiotherapy plus ipilimumab. Every receptor here comes from a human donor with non-small cell lung cancer that progressed on radiotherapy plus ipilimumab.

V and J are TRBV5-4 and TRBJ2-7, with 12 bases identical to TRBD1. CDR1 SGHNT and CDR2 YYREEE come from the germline V gene (reference sequence). V dropped 1 base and J dropped 1; count of bases not matched to a gene: 6. The CDR3 totals 17 residues. The CDR3 nucleotides are TGTGCCAGCAGCTTGATGTGGGACAGGGGGCGATCCTACGAGCAGTACGTC. Its translation is CASSLMWDRGRSYEQYV.

V gene TRBV9 combines with J gene TRBJ2-2; 10 bases align to TRBD2. The CDR3 is made up of 16 amino acids. Per the germline V gene, CDR1 is SGDLS and CDR2 is YYNGEE. Trimming took 3 bases from V and 6 from J; bases not matched to a gene: 8. CDR3 sequence reads: CASSASSGGGAGELFF. In nucleotides, the CDR3 is TGTGCCAGCAGCGCGTCTAGCGGGGGAGGCGCCGGGGAGCTGTTTTTT. Full variable domain (remainder filled in from reference TRBV9 and TRBJ2-2): DSGVTQTPKHLITATGQRVTLRCSPRSGDLSVYWYQQSLDQGLQFLIQYYNGEERAKGNILERFSAQQFPDLHSELNLSSLELGDSALYFCASSASSGGGAGELFFGEGSRLTVL.

In its sample, this clone was seen a few times. The chain recombines TRBV5-1 with TRBJ2-1; D may be TRBD2 (5 bases). There are 16 residues in the CDR3. V lost 0 bases to trimming and J lost 0 bases, with 10 bases between them. Germline V CDR1 and CDR2: SGHRS, YFSETQ. The CDR3 protein is CASSLVIGSSYNEQFF. The CDR3 DNA follows: TGCGCCAGCAGCTTGGTTATTGGGAGCTCCTACAATGAGCAGTTCTTC. Full variable domain (remainder filled in from reference TRBV5-1 and TRBJ2-1): KAGVTQTPRYLIKTRGQQVTLSCSPISGHRSVSWYQQTPGQGLQFLFEYFSETQRNKGNFPGRFSGRQFSNSRSEMNVSTLELGDSALYLCASSLVIGSSYNEQFFGPGTRLTVL.

V gene TRBV4-2 combines with J gene TRBJ2-7; tentative D call: TRBD2 (5 bases). V was trimmed by 0 bases and J by 1 base, leaving 13 bases between them. This CDR3 has 16 residues. Germline V gene data show CDR1 as LGHNA and CDR2 as YNFKEQ. The CDR3 reads CASSQDRADPSYEQYF. The CDR3 DNA sequence: TGTGCCAGCAGCCAAGATCGAGCGGACCCTTCCTACGAGCAGTACTTC.

Remarks on this clone: The CDR3 carries no conserved terminal phenylalanine or tryptophan, so it likely arises from a read error. Other DNA sequences within the sample encode an identical CDR3. This rearrangement joins TRBV30 to TRBJ2-7; TRBD2 matches at 7 bases. CDR3 length equals 12 residues. Germline values: CDR1 GTSNPN, CDR2 SVGIG (reference sequence). The junction had 8 bases not matched to a gene; V was cut back by 3 bases and J by 9 bases. The CDR3 DNA follows: TGTGCCTGGAGGCCGGATGGGGGGGGGCAGTACGGC. This translates into CAWRPDGGGQYG.

The chain carries TRBV2 and TRBJ2-1; TRBD2 aligns across 9 bases. V shed 6 bases, J shed 0 bases, and the junction held 3 bases outside the gene matches. CDR1 is SNHLY, CDR2 FYNNEI, per germline. The CDR3 runs 15 residues. CDR3: CASRVSGSSYNEQFF. In DNA, the CDR3 is TGTGCCAGCAGGGTTAGCGGGAGCTCCTACAATGAGCAGTTCTTC.